The 21 T cell receptor beta chains listed next were all sequenced from one sample in a study of blood T cell repertoires in COVID-19. Sequencing used immunoSEQ multiplex PCR; TCRdb keeps in-frame clones, though not all of them. This sample carries hundreds of thousands of clones, roughly 80% of them seen once, and the ten largest clones take roughly 10%. Material: peripheral blood. Receptors originate from a man older than 75 with acute or convalescent COVID-19.

The gene calls are TRBV18 and TRBJ1-4; 7 bases are a match to TRBD1. The CDR3 has 16 amino acids. The germline V gene has CDR1 KGHSH and CDR2 LQKENI. V was clipped by 4 bases and J by 0 bases; unmatched bases: 5. For the CDR3, the DNA is TGTGCCAGCTCACGTGCCACAGGGGCAACTAATGAAAAACTGTTTTTT. Encoded protein: CASSRATGATNEKLFF. The full variable domain, completed using reference TRBV18 and TRBJ1-4, is NAGVMQNPRHLVRRRGQEARLRCSPMKGHSHVYWYRQLPEEGLKFMVYLQKENIIDESGMPKERFSAEFPKEGPSILRIQQVVRGDSAAYFCASSRATGATNEKLFFGSGTQLSVL.

This clone occurred once. Other nucleotide sequences from this sample produce the same CDR3. The chain is built from TRBV7-9 and TRBJ1-1; perhaps TRBD1 as D (6 bases). Germline CDR1 and CDR2: SEHNR and FQNEAQ (reference sequence). V was cut by 2 bases and J by 5 bases, with 15 bases left in between. The CDR3 runs to 15 residues. CDR3 sequence reads: CASSLSRQGYTEAFF. The CDR3 DNA is TGTGCCAGCAGCTTAAGTCGCCAGGGGTATACTGAAGCTTTCTTT.

This clone was seen a single time. The V call is TRBV10-2, the J call TRBJ2-1; 7 nucleotides match TRBD2. After removal of 2 bases from V and 9 bases from J, the junction contained 4 bases not matched to a gene. Germline assignment: CDR1 WSHSY and CDR2 SAAADI. The CDR3 has 13 residues. Here the CDR3 reads CASSERGGGEQFF. CDR3 bases: TGCGCCAGCAGTGAGCGCGGGGGTGGTGAGCAGTTCTTC.

V and J are TRBV12-5 and TRBJ1-1; 12 bases are shared with TRBD1. V dropped 3 bases and J dropped 4; count of bases not matched to a gene: 15. In germline, CDR1 is LGHNT, CDR2 FRNRAP. This CDR3 is 19 amino acids long. CDR3 sequence: CASGFFMGGTGGSGTEAFF. DNA for the CDR3: TGTGCTAGTGGTTTCTTCATGGGGGGGACAGGGGGCTCCGGCACTGAAGCTTTCTTT.

The chain has TRBV5-1 and TRBJ1-1; 7 positions agree with TRBD1. Trimming at V came to 1 base and at J to 4 bases, leaving 10 bases not matched to a gene. Per germline, CDR1 SGHRS and CDR2 YFSETQ. The CDR3 is 16 residues long. Here the CDR3 DNA reads TGCGCCAGCAGCTTGAGACCGACAGGGCAGGGCACTGAAGCTTTCTTT. Translated, it gives CASSLRPTGQGTEAFF.

This sequence joins TRBV6-5 and TRBJ2-5; D might be TRBD1 (8 bases). CDR1 is MNHEY and CDR2 is SVGAGI in the germline V gene. This CDR3 is built from 14 residues. V gave up 5 bases and J gave up 4 bases, with 14 bases separating them. CDR3 sequence (DNA): TGTGCCAGCAGTAGAAACAGGGGGGGAGAGACCCAGTACTTC. This sequence encodes CASSRNRGGETQYF.

J is TRBJ2-2 and V is TRBV7-9, with 10 bases identical to TRBD1. Germline CDR1 is SEHNR and CDR2 is FQNEAQ (reference sequence). Unmatched junction bases numbered 2, after V lost 0 bases and J lost 7 bases. The CDR3 has 15 residues. CDR3 loop: CASSLATGGYGELFF. CDR3 DNA: TGTGCCAGCAGCTTAGCGACAGGGGGCTACGGGGAGCTGTTTTTT. Variable domain in full (rest from reference TRBV7-9 and TRBJ2-2): DTGVSQNPRHKITKRGQNVTFRCDPISEHNRLYWYRQTLGQGPEFLTYFQNEAQLEKSRLLSDRFSAERPKGSFSTLEIQRTEQGDSAMYLCASSLATGGYGELFFGEGSRLTVL.

The chain recombines TRBV10-3 with TRBJ1-3; 7 positions agree with TRBD1. V trimming: 10 bases; J trimming: 0 bases; junction bases outside the gene matches: 6. CDR3 length equals 14 residues. Germline CDR1 and CDR2: ENHRY and SYGVKD. CDR3 sequence (DNA): TGTGCCACCAGGGGGGGGTACTCTGGAAACACCATATATTTT. Translation gives CATRGGYSGNTIYF.

V usage is TRBV4-1 and J usage is TRBJ2-6; 9 nucleotides agree with TRBD1. The CDR3 extends over 19 amino acids. The germline V gene encodes CDR1 MGHRA and CDR2 YSYEKL. Unmatched junction bases numbered 7, after V lost 1 base and J lost 0 bases. CDR3 residues: CASSQGPDRGTSGANVLTF. The CDR3 DNA sequence: TGCGCCAGCAGCCAAGGTCCCGACAGGGGGACCTCTGGGGCCAACGTCCTGACTTTC.

The J gene is TRBJ2-7, the V gene TRBV4-1; 10 nucleotides line up with TRBD1. Per the germline V gene, CDR1 is MGHRA and CDR2 is YSYEKL. The CDR3 spans 17 residues. J gave up 1 base and V 3 bases, and 9 bases lay outside the gene matches. CDR3 nucleotides: TGCGCCAGCAGCCAGGCTTTGACAGGGGGCCGTTCCTACGAGCAGTACTTC. Protein: CASSQALTGGRSYEQYF.

The rearrangement uses TRBV18 and TRBJ1-2, with TRBD1 identical over 9 bases. This CDR3 spans 14 amino acids. Losses at the gene ends were 3 bases for V and 7 bases for J; bases not matched to a gene: 6. Per germline, CDR1 KGHSH and CDR2 LQKENI. CDR3 DNA sequence: TGTGCCAGCTCACCCTTACAGGGGGCGCGTGGCTACACCTTC. As protein: CASSPLQGARGYTF.

This clone was detected once. The chain joins TRBV6-5 to TRBJ1-4, with 7 nucleotides matching TRBD1. The CDR3 covers 12 residues. CDR1 MNHEY and CDR2 SVGAGI come from the germline V gene. Germline trimming cut 6 bases from V and 8 bases from J; bases unmatched to any gene: 3. CDR3: CASRAGGEKLFF. Here the CDR3 DNA reads TGTGCCAGCAGGGCAGGGGGGGAAAAACTGTTTTTT.

This chain connects TRBV5-6 to TRBJ1-1; D perhaps matches TRBD1 (6 bases). Germline loops: CDR1 SGHDT, CDR2 YYEEEE. This CDR3 has 14 residues. V was pared by 2 bases and J by 4 bases, with 12 bases between. The CDR3 is CASSFRGARTEAFF. CDR3 coding DNA: TGTGCCAGCAGCTTCAGGGGTGCGCGCACTGAAGCTTTCTTT. Based on the CDR3 plus reference TRBV5-6 and TRBJ1-1, the full variable domain is DAGVTQSPTHLIKTRGQQVTLRCSPKSGHDTVSWYQQALGQGPQFIFQYYEEEERQRGNFPDRFSGHQFPNYSSELNVNALLLGDSALYLCASSFRGARTEAFFGQGTRLTVV.

The chain couples TRBV19 to TRBJ1-2; TRBD1 matches 10 bases. The germline V gene encodes CDR1 LNHDA and CDR2 SQIVND (reference sequence). With 6 bases clipped from V and 8 bases from J, the junction kept 6 bases outside the gene matches. The CDR3 length is 13 residues. For the CDR3, the DNA is TGTGCCAGTAGCCGACAGGGGGCCGGAGGCTACACCTTC. Residues: CASSRQGAGGYTF.

V gene TRBV5-1 combines with J gene TRBJ2-3; TRBD1 matches at 7 bases. The CDR3 is made up of 15 amino acids. V gave up 5 bases and J gave up 1 base; unmatched junction bases: 7. Germline V gene lookup returns CDR1 SGHRS and CDR2 YFSETQ. The CDR3 DNA is TGCGCCAGCAGAGGTACAGGGGCGCGCACAGATACGCAGTATTTT. Translation gives CASRGTGARTDTQYF.

The J gene is TRBJ1-5, the V gene TRBV18; TRBD1 matches at 7 bases. The CDR3 covers 14 residues. J was trimmed by 8 bases and V by 3 bases; bases with no gene match: 7. The germline CDR1 and CDR2 sequences are KGHSH and LQKENI. CDR3 in DNA: TGTGCCAGCTCACCTGGACAGGAACGGAAGCCCCAGCATTTT. Translation gives CASSPGQERKPQHF.

This chain connects TRBV11-3 to TRBJ2-2, with 7 bases aligning to TRBD1. V trimming: 3 bases; J trimming: 2 bases; junction bases outside the gene matches: 3. The CDR3 has 15 amino acids. Germline V CDR1 and CDR2: SGHNT, YENEEA. The CDR3 protein is CASSLGQLNTGELFF. CDR3 DNA: TGTGCCAGCAGCTTGGGACAGTTAAACACCGGGGAGCTGTTTTTT.

The sample holds one count of this clone. The CDR3 sequence is CASSFSGQGADEQYF. The DNA of the CDR3 is TGCGCCAGCAGCTTCTCCGGACAGGGGGCGGACGAGCAGTACTTC. The chain links TRBV5-1 to TRBJ2-7; 11 bases align to TRBD1. CDR1 is SGHRS, CDR2 YFSETQ, per germline. CDR3 length: 15 residues. Losses at the gene ends were 2 bases for V and 5 bases for J; bases not matched to a gene: 6. Together with reference TRBV5-1 and TRBJ2-7, the CDR3 gives the full variable domain: KAGVTQTPRYLIKTRGQQVTLSCSPISGHRSVSWYQQTPGQGLQFLFEYFSETQRNKGNFPGRFSGRQFSNSRSEMNVSTLELGDSALYLCASSFSGQGADEQYFGPGTRLTVT.

CDR3 nucleotides: TGTGCCAGCAGGGGGACAGGGGAGCAGTACTTC. Its translation: CASRGTGEQYF. The rearrangement uses TRBV3-1 (or the pseudogene TRBV3-2) and TRBJ2-7, with 9 bases lining up with TRBD1. Germline V CDR1 and CDR2: LGHDT, YNNKEL (reference sequence). This CDR3 has 11 amino acids. V lost 6 bases to trimming and J lost 7 bases; unmatched junction nucleotides: 1.

The chain employs TRBV5-4 and TRBJ2-7; 8 nucleotides agree with TRBD2. J was trimmed by 6 bases and V by 4 bases; bases with no gene match: 6. CDR1 SGHNT and CDR2 YYREEE come from the germline V gene (reference sequence). This CDR3 is built from 13 residues. CDR3 nucleotides: TGTGCCAGCAGCGCCCTACTAGCGGCCGAGCAGTACTTC. Translated, it gives CASSALLAAEQYF.

V is TRBV7-6 and J is TRBJ1-6; unclear D gene. Germline V gene lookup returns CDR1 SGHVS and CDR2 FNYEAQ. The CDR3 runs 17 residues. Trimming removed 1 base from V and 0 bases from J, with 10 bases in between. The CDR3 region has the DNA TGTGCCAGCAGCTTAGGAGGGTGGGGCTCCTATAATTCACCCCTCCACTTT. Its translation: CASSLGGWGSYNSPLHF. Based on the CDR3 plus reference TRBV7-6 and TRBJ1-6, the full variable domain is GAGVSQSPRYKVTKRGQDVALRCDPISGHVSLYWYRQALGQGPEFLTYFNYEAQQDKSGLPNDRFSAERPEGSISTLTIQRTEQRDSAMYRCASSLGGWGSYNSPLHFGNGTRLTVT.